The clone carrying this TCR beta chain was detected ten times or more. Its antigen is undetermined. Amplification of ligated cDNA took four PCR rounds with SP2 and nested alpha and beta constant primers. Reverse transcription of blood and skin TCR RNA was primed at alpha and beta constant regions. Via MiXCR, TCRdb re-called the UMI-ligation and nested PCR reads, giving one row per CDR3 protein. The sample shows 20,000 to 25,000 distinct CDR3 sequences, about 6.4% of them seen only once. This entry belongs to a study of naive and memory T cell subsets. Study-wide findings and caveats: More TCRs at tuberculin sites were read as hypersensitivity T cell infiltration.

V lost 2 bases and J 8 bases, leaving 6 bases between the germline ends. Germline CDR1 WSHSY, CDR2 SAAADI. The CDR3 sequence is 12 residues long. The sample's treatment: skin biopsy from PPD injection site in Mantoux-positive individual. A UMI-containing oligonucleotide was joined by 3' ligation to the TCR cDNA template. Unsorted total RNA, about 1 to 1000 ng, was DNase treated before reverse transcription. The sequencing here drew on skin, taken from a tuberculin skin test site. The rearrangement joins TRBV10-2 to TRBJ2-2; D gene ambiguous. The sequence was obtained from an adult in good health. The CDR3 sequence: CASSEGVGELFF. DNA of the CDR3: TGCGCCAGCAGTGAGGGAGTTGGGGAGCTGTTTTTT.